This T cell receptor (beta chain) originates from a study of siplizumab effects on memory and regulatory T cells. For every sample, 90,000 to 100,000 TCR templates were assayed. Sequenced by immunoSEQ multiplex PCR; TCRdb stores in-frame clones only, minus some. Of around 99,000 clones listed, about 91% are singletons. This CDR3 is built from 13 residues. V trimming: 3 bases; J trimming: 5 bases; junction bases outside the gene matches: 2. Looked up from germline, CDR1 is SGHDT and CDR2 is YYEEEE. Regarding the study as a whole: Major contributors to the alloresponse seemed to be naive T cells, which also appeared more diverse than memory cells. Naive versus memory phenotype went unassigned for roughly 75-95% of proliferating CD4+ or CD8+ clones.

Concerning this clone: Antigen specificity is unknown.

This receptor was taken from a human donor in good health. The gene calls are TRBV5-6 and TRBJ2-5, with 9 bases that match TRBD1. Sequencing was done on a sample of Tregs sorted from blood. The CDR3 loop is CASSSDRGETQYF. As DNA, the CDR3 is TGTGCCAGCAGCTCGGACAGGGGTGAGACCCAGTACTTC.